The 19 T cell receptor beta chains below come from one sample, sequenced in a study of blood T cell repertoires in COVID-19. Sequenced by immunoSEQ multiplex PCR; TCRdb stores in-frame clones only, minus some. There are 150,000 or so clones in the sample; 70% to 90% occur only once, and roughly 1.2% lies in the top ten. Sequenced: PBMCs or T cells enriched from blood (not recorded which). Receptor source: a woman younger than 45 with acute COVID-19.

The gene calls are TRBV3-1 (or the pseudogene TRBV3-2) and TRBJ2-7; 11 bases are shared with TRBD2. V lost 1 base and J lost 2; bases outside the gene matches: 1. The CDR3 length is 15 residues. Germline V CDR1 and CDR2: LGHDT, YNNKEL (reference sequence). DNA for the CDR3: TGTGCCAGCAGCCAAGTAGCGGGGGGGGCCTACGAGCAGTACTTC. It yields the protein CASSQVAGGAYEQYF.

This CDR3 reads CASSEGSGGIDYTF. CDR3 DNA sequence: TGTGCCAGCAGTGAAGGGTCAGGGGGGATTGACTACACCTTC. This rearrangement joins TRBV2 to TRBJ1-2, with 7 positions matching TRBD1. Trimming cost V 1 base and J 10 bases; bases outside gene matches: 9. The germline gives CDR1 SNHLY, CDR2 FYNNEI. This CDR3 is built from 14 residues.

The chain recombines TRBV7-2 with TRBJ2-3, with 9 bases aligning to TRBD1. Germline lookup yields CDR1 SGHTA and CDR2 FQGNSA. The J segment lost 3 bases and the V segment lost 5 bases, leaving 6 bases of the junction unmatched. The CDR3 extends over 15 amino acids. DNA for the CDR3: TGTGCCAGCAGCCAGGACAGGGGAAGGACAGATACGCAGTATTTT. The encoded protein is CASSQDRGRTDTQYF.

CDR3 sequence reads: CASSQDTGLLYNEQFF. CDR3 nucleotides: TGCGCCAGCAGCCAAGATACAGGACTACTCTACAATGAGCAGTTCTTC. V is TRBV4-3 and J is TRBJ2-1, with a weak D call TRBD2 (6 bases). Trimming pared 0 bases from V and 3 bases from J, leaving 12 bases between. The CDR3 extends over 16 amino acids. Germline-derived CDR1 and CDR2 are LGHNA and YSLEER.

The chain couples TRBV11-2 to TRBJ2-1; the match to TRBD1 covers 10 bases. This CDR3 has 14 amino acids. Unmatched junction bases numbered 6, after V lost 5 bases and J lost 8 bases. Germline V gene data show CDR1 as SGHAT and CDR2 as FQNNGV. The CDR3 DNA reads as TGTGCCAGCAGCCGGGCCGGGACAGGGGATGAGCAGTTCTTC. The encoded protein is CASSRAGTGDEQFF. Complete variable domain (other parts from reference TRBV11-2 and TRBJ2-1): EAGVAQSPRYKIIEKRQSVAFWCNPISGHATLYWYQQILGQGPKLLIQFQNNGVVDDSQLPKDRFSAERLKGVDSTLKIQPAKLEDSAVYLCASSRAGTGDEQFFGPGTRLTVL.

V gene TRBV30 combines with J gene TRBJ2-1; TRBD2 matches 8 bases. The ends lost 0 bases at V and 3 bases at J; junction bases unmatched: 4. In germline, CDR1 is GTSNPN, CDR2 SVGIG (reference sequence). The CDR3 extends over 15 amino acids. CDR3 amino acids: CAWSVISGGYNEQFF. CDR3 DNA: TGTGCCTGGAGTGTGATCAGCGGGGGCTACAATGAGCAGTTCTTC.

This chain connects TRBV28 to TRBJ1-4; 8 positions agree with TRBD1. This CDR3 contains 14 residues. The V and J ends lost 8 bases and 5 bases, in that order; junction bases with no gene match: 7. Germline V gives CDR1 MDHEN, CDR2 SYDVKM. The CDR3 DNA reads TGTGCCAGCCGGGGGAGGACAGGGAATGAAAAACTGTTTTTT. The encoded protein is CASRGRTGNEKLFF.

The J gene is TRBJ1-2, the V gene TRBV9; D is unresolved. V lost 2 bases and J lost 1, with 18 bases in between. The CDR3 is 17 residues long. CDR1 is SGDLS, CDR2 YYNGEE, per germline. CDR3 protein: CASSVGQVEANNYGYTF. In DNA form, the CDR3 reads TGTGCCAGCAGCGTTGGTCAGGTCGAAGCCAATAACTATGGCTACACCTTC.

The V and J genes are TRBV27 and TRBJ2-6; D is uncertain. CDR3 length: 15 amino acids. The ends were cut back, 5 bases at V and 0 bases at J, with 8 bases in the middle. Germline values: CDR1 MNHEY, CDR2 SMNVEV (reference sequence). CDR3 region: CASSRGASGANVLTF. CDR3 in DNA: TGTGCCAGCAGTCGAGGCGCCTCTGGGGCCAACGTCCTGACTTTC.

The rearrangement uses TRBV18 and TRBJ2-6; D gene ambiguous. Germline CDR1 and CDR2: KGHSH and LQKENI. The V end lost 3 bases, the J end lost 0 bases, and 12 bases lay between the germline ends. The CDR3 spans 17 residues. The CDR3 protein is CASSPLSSHSGANVLTF. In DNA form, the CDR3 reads TGTGCCAGCTCACCCTTGTCGAGCCACTCTGGGGCCAACGTCCTGACTTTC.

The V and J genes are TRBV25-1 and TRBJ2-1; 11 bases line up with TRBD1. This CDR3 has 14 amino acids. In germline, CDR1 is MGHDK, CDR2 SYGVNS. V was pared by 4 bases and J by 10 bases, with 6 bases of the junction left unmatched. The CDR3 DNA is TGTGCCAGCAGTGGGGACAGGGGGGATCAAGAGCAGTTCTTC. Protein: CASSGDRGDQEQFF.

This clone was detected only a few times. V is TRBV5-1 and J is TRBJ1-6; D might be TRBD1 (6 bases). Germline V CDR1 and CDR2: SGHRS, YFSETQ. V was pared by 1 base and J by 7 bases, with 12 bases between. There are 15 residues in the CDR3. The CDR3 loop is CASSLLGRGNSPLHF. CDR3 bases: TGCGCCAGCAGCTTGTTAGGCAGGGGCAATTCACCCCTCCACTTT.

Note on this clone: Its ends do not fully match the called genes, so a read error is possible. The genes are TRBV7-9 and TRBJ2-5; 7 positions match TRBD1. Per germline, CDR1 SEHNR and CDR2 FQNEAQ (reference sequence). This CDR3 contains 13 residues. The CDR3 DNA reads TGTGCCAGCAGCCTTCAATCAACGGGACAGAGGGACTTC. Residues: CASSLQSTGQRDF.

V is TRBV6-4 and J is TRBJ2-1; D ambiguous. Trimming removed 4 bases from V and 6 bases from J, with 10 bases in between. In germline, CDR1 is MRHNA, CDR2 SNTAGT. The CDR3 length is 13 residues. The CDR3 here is CASSVEFGNEQFF. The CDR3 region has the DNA TGTGCCAGCAGTGTAGAGTTTGGCAATGAGCAGTTCTTC.

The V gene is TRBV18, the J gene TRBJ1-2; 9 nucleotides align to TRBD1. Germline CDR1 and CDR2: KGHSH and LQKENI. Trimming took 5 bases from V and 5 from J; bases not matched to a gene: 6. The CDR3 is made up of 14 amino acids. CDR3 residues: CASSGTGHGYGYTF. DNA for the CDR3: TGTGCCAGCTCAGGGACAGGGCATGGGTATGGCTACACCTTC.

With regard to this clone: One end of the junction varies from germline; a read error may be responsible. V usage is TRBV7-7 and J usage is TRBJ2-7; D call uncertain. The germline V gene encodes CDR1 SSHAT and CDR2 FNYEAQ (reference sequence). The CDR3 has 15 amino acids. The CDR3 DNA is TGTGCTAGCAGCTTAATGGCAGGTAGCTCCTACGAGCAGTACTTC. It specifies CASSLMAGSSYEQYF.

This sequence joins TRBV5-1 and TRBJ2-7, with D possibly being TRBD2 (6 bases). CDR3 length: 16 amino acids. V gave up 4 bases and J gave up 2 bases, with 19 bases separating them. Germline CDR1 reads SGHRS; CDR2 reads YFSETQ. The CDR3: CASSVIGGPSTYEQYF. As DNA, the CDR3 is TGCGCCAGCAGCGTGATAGGAGGGCCGTCGACCTACGAGCAGTACTTC. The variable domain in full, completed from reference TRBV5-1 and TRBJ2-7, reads KAGVTQTPRYLIKTRGQQVTLSCSPISGHRSVSWYQQTPGQGLQFLFEYFSETQRNKGNFPGRFSGRQFSNSRSEMNVSTLELGDSALYLCASSVIGGPSTYEQYFGPGTRLTVT.

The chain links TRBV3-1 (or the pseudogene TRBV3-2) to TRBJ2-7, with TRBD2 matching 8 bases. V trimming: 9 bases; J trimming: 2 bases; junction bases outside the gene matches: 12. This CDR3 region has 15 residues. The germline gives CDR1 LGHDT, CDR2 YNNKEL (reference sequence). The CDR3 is CASGVAGGPTYEQYF. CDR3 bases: TGTGCCAGTGGAGTCGCGGGAGGACCTACCTACGAGCAGTACTTC.

The CDR3 sequence: CASSEETQYF. CDR3 nucleotides: TGCGCCAGCAGCGAAGAGACCCAGTACTTC. The genes are TRBV10-1 and TRBJ2-5; D is undetermined. The germline V gene has CDR1 WNHNN and CDR2 SYGVQD (reference sequence). CDR3 length equals 10 residues. The V and J ends lost 6 bases and 3 bases respectively, with 2 bases between them.